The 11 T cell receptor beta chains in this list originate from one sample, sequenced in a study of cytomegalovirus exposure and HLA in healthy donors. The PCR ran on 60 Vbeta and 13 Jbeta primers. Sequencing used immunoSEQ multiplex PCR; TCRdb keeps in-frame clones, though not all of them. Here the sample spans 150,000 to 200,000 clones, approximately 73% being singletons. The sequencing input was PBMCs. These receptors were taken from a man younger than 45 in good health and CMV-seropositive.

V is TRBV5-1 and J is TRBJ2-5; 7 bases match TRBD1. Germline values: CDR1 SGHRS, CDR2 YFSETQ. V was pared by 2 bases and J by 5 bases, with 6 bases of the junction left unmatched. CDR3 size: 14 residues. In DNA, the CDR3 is TGCGCCAGCAGCTTACAACAGGGGTGGGAGACCCAGTACTTC. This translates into CASSLQQGWETQYF.

CDR3 nucleotide sequence: TGTGCCAGCAGCTCTTATAGCGGAAGCCCCTCCTACAATGAGCAGTTCTTC. Protein: CASSSYSGSPSYNEQFF. The chain combines TRBV11-3 with TRBJ2-1, with a weak D call TRBD2 (6 bases). Per the germline V gene, CDR1 is SGHNT and CDR2 is YENEEA. The CDR3 is made up of 17 amino acids. Trimming left V 4 bases short and J 0 bases short, with 16 bases between.

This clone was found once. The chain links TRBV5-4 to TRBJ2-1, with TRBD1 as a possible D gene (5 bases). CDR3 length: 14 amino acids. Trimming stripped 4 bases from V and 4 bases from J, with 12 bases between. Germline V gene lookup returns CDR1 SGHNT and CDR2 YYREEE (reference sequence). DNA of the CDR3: TGTGCCAGCAGCGGAAGGACACAATACAATGAGCAGTTCTTC. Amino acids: CASSGRTQYNEQFF.

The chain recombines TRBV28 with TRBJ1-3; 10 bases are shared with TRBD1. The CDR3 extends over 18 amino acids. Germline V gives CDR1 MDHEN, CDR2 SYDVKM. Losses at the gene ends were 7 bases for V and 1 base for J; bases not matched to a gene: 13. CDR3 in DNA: TGTGCCAGCACTCCCGGGACAGGGGAAAGAGGATCTGGAAACACCATATATTTT. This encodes CASTPGTGERGSGNTIYF.

The CDR3 loop is CASSRQGNQPQHF. For the CDR3, the DNA is TGTGCCAGCAGCCGACAGGGCAATCAGCCCCAGCATTTT. The chain carries TRBV6-1 and TRBJ1-5; weak D call: TRBD1 (6 bases). CDR1 MNHNS and CDR2 SASEGT come from the germline V gene. This CDR3 spans 13 amino acids. Between the trimmed V and J ends, which lost 6 bases and 2 bases, there was a span of 8 bases.

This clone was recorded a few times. The CDR3 spells CASSSTGGYGYTF. CDR3 coding DNA: TGTGCCAGCAGTTCGACAGGGGGCTATGGCTACACCTTC. The chain couples TRBV28 to TRBJ1-2; 9 bases are shared with TRBD1. CDR3 length: 13 amino acids. J gave up 4 bases and V 4 bases, and 1 base lay outside the gene matches. Germline V CDR1 and CDR2: MDHEN, SYDVKM.

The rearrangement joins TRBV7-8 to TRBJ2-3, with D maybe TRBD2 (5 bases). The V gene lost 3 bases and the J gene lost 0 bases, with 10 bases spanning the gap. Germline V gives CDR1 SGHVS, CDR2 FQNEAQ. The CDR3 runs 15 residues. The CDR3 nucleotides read TGTGCCAGCAGCTTGGTACTAGTTAGCACAGATACGCAGTATTTT. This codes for CASSLVLVSTDTQYF.

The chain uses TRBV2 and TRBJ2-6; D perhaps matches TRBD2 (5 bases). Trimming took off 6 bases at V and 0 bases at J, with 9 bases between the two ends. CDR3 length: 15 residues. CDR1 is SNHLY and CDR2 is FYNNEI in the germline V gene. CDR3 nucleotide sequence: TGTGCCAGCAGGGGCAGCGGCTCTGGGGCCAACGTCCTGACTTTC. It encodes CASRGSGSGANVLTF.

CDR3 in amino acids: CASSYSTGIADYGYTF. CDR3 sequence (DNA): TGTGCCAGCAGTTACTCTACAGGGATTGCTGACTATGGCTACACCTTC. This chain joins TRBV6-5 and TRBJ1-2, with D possibly being TRBD1 (6 bases). Per the germline V gene, CDR1 is MNHEY and CDR2 is SVGAGI. Trimming left V 0 bases short and J 3 bases short, with 14 bases between. The CDR3 runs 16 residues.

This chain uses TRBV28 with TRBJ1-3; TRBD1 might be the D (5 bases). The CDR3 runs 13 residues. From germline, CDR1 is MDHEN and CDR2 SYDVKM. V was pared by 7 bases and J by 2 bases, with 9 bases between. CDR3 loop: CASNRGTGNTIYF. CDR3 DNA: TGTGCCAGCAACCGGGGGACTGGAAACACCATATATTTT.

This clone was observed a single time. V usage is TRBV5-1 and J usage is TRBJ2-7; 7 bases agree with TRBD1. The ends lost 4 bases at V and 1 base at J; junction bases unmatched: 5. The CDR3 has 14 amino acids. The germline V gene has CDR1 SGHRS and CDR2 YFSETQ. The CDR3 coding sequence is TGCGCCAGCAGCCTCGGACAGGCGTCCTACGAGCAGTACTTC. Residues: CASSLGQASYEQYF.